This T cell receptor (beta chain) was captured by sequencing in a study of cytomegalovirus exposure and HLA in healthy donors. Study details: Most genotyped donors, over 70% of about 360, had Caucasian-associated genetic ancestry.

On this clone: Its specificity is unknown.

Notes on the study in general: Association with HLA alleles at 0.05 false discovery rate was found for 15,000 to 20,000 TCR beta sequences in a later analysis. Later findings reportedly placed an Asian-associated ancestry cluster below the approximately 670-donor mean for N-insertions.

Germline values: CDR1 MNHEY, CDR2 SVGAGI. Trimming took 5 bases from V and 0 from J; bases not matched to a gene: 3. This CDR3 spans 14 amino acids. 13 Jbeta primers and 60 Vbeta primers were used for the PCR. Produced via immunoSEQ multiplex PCR; TCRdb's table is partial and in-frame only. The sample carries 85,000 to 90,000 clones, 65% to 75% recorded once. The chain is built from TRBV6-5 and TRBJ1-1; 7 bases fit TRBD1. The receptor comes from a young man in good health and CMV-seronegative. The sample was PBMCs. Here the CDR3 DNA reads TGTGCCAGCAGTCAACAGGGGATGAACACTGAAGCTTTCTTT. Translation: CASSQQGMNTEAFF.